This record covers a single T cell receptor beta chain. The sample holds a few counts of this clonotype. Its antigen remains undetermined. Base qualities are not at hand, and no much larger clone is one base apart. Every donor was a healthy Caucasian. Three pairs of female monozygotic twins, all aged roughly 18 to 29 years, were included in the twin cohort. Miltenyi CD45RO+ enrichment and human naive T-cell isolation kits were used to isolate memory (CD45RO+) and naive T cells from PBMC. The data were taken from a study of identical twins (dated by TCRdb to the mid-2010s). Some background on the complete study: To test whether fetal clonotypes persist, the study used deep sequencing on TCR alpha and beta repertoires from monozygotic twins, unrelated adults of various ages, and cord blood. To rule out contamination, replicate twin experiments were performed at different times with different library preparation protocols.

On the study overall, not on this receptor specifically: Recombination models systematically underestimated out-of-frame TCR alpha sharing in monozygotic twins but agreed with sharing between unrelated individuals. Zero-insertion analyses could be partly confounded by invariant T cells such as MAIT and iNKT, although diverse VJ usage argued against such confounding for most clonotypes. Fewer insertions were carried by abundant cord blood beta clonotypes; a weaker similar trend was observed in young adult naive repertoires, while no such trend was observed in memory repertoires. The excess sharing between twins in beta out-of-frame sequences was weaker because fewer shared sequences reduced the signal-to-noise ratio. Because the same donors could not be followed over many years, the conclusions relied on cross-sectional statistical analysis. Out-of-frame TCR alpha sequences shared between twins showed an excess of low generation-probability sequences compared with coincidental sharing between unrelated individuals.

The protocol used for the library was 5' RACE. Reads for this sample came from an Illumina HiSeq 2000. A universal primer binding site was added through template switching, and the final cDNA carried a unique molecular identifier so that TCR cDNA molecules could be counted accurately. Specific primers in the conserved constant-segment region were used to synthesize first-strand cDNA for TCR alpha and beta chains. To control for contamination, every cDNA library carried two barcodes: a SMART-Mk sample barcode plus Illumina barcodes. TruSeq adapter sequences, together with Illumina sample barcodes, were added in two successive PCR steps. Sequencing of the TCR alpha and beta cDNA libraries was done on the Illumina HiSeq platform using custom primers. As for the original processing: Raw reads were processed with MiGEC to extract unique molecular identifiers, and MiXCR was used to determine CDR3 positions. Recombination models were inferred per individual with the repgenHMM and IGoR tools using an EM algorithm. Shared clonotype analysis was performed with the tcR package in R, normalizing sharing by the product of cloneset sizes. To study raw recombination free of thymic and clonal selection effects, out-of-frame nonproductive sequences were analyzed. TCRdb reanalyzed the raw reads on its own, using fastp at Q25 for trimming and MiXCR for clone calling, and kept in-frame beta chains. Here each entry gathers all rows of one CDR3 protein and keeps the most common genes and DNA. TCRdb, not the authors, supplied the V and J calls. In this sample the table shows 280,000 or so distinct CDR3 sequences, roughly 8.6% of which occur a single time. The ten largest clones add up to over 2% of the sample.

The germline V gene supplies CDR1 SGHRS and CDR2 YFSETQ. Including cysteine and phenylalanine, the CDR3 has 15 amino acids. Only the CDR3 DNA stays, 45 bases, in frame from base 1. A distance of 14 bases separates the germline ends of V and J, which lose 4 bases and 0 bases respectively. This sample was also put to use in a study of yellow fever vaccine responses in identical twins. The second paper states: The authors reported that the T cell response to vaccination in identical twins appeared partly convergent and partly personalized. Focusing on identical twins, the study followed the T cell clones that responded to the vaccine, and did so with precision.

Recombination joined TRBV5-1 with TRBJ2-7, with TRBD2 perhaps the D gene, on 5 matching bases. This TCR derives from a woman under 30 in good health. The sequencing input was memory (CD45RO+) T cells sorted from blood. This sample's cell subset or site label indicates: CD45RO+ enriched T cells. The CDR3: CASSTLPEDSYEQYF. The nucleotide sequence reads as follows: TGCGCCAGCAGCACCCTTCCGGAGGACTCCTACGAGCAGTACTTC.